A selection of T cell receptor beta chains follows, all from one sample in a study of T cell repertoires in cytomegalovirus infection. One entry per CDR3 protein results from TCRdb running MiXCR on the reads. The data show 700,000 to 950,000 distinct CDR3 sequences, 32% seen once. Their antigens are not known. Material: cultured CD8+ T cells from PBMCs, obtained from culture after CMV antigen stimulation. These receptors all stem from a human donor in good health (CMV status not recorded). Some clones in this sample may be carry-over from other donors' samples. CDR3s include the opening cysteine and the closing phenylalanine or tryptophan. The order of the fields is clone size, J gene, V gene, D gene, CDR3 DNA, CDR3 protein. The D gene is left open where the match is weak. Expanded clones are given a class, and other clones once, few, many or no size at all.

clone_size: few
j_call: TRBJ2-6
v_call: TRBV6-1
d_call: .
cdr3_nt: TGTGCCAGCAGTGTCGGACAGTTCCCTTACTCTGGGGCCAACGTCCTGACTTTC
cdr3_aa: CASSVGQFPYSGANVLTF

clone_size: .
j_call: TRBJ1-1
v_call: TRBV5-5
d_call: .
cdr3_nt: TGTGCCAGCAGAACAGGATCTGATATGAACACTGAAGCTTTCTTT
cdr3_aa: CASRTGSDMNTEAFF

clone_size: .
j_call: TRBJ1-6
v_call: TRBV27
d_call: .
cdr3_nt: TGTGCCAGCAGTTTGAGCGCCTCTTCACCCCTCCACTTT
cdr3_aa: CASSLSASSPLHF

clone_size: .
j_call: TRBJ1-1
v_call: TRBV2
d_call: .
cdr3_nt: TGTGCCAGCAGTGAAGCGCTTCCGGGACGCGGCACTGAAGCTTTCTTT
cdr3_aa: CASSEALPGRGTEAFF

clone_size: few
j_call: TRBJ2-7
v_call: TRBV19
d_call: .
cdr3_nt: TGTGCCAGTAGTATTCCCGGATCCTACGAGCAGTACTTC
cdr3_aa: CASSIPGSYEQYF

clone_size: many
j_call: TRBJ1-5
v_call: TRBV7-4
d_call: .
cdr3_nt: TGTGCCAGCAGCCAGTGGGCAGCCTCGAGGAGCAATCAGCCCCAGCATTTT
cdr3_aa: CASSQWAASRSNQPQHF

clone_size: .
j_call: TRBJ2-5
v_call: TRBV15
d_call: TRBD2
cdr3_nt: TGTGCCACCAGCAGACCCGTGGCGGGGGAGAAAGAGACCCAGTACTTC
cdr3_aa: CATSRPVAGEKETQYF

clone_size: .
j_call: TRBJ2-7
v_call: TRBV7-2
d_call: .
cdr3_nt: TGTGCCAGCAGTCCTGAGGAGGGGACTGGAGCCTGCGAGCAGTACTTC
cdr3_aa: CASSPEEGTGACEQYF

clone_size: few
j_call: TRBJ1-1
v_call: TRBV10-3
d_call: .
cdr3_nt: TGTGCCATCAGTGGAGTACAGGGAAAAGAAGCTTTCTTT
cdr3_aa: CAISGVQGKEAFF

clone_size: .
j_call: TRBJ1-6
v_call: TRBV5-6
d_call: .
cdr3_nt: TGTGCCAGCAGCTCGGAAGGGGTTGGCTCCTATAATTCACCCCTCCACTTT
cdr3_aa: CASSSEGVGSYNSPLHF

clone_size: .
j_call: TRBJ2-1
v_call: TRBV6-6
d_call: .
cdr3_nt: TGTGCCAGCAGTTACCCCCCACTCAGCTCCTACAATGAGCAGTTCTTC
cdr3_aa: CASSYPPLSSYNEQFF

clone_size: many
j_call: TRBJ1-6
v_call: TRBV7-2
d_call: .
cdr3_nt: TGTGCCAGCAGCCAGGACTGGGATTCACCCCTCCACTTT
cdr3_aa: CASSQDWDSPLHF

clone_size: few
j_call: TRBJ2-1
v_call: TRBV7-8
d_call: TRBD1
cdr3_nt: TGTGCCAGCAGACAGGGGACAGGGCCCCTTGTATATGAGCAGTTCTTC
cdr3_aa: CASRQGTGPLVYEQFF

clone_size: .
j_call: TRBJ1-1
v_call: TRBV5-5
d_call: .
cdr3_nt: TGTGCCAGCACCCTCCCGAAGAACACTGAAGCTTTCTTT
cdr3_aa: CASTLPKNTEAFF

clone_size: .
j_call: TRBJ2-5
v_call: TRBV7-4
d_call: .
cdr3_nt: TGTGCCAGCAGCCCCACAGGGTCCTTCCAAGAGACCCAGTACTTC
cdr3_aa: CASSPTGSFQETQYF

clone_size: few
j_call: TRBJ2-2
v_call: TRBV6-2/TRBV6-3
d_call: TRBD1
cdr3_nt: TGTGCCAGCAGTTACTCGGACAGGGTCTACACCGGGGAGCTGTTTTTT
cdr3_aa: CASSYSDRVYTGELFF

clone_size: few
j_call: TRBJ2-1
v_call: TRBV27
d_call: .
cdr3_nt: TGTGCCAGCAGTTTATCCGCAGGGAGCTCCTACAATGAGCAGTTCTTC
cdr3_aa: CASSLSAGSSYNEQFF

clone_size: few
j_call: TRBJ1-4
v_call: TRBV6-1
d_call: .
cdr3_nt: TGTGCCAGCAGTAATACAGGATCAACTAATGAAAAACTGTTTTTT
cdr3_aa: CASSNTGSTNEKLFF

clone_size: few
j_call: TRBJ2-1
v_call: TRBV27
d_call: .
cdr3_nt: TGTGCCAGCAGGGCAGGGGCCTACAATGAGCAGTTCTTC
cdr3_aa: CASRAGAYNEQFF

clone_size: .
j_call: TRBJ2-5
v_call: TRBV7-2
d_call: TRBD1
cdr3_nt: TGTGCCAGCAGCTTAGGGGACAGGGTCTACGAGACCCAGTACTTC
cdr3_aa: CASSLGDRVYETQYF

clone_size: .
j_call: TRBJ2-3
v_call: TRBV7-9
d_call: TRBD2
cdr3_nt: TGTGCCAGCAGCTCTCCCGGACTAGCGGGGGGGTCCGCAGATACGCAGTATTTT
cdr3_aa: CASSSPGLAGGSADTQYF

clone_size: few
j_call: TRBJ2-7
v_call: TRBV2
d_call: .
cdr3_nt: TGTGCCAGCAGTGGTGAATACGAGCAGTACTTC
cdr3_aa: CASSGEYEQYF

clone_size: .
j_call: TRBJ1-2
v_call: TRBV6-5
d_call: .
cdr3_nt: TGTGCCAGCAGAGCCACAGTCGGAGGGGGCTACACCTTC
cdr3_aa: CASRATVGGGYTF

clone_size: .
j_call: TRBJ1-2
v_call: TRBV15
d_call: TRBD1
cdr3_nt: TGTGCCACCAGCGGAGACAGGGCCGGGCTCACCGGCTACACCTTC
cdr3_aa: CATSGDRAGLTGYTF

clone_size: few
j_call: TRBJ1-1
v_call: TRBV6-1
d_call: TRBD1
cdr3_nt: TGTGCCAGCGGTAACAGGGGGCTAACTGAAGCTTTCTTT
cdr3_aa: CASGNRGLTEAFF

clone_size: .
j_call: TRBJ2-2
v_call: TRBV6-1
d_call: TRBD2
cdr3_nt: TGTGCCAGCAGTGAAAGGGCCCCGACTAGCGAGAACACCGGGGAGCTGTTTTTT
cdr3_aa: CASSERAPTSENTGELFF

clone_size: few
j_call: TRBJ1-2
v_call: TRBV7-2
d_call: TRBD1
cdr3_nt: TGTGCCAGCAGCTCGGGACAGACCTTC
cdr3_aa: CASSSGQTF

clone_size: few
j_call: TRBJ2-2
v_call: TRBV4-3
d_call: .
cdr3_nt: TGCGCCAGCAGCCATGGGTCGAACACCGGGGAGCTGTTTTTT
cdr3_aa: CASSHGSNTGELFF

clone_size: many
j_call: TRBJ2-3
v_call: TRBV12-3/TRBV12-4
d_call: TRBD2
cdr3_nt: TGTGCCAGCAGTCCTTCTAGCGGGGGGGCGGCAGATACGCAGTATTTT
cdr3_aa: CASSPSSGGAADTQYF

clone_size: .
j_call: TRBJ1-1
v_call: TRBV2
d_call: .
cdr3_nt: TGTGCCAGCAGTGCCCCGGGGCGGGGGCCCACTGAAGCTTTCTTT
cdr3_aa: CASSAPGRGPTEAFF

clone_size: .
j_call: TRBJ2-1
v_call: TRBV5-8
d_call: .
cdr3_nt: TGTGCCAGCAGCCTCTTTTCACCCTACAATGAGCAGTTCTTC
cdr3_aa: CASSLFSPYNEQFF

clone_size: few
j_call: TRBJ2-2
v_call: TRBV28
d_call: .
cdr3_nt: TGTGCCAGCAGTTTATGGTGGGGTGCCACCGGGGAGCTGTTTTTT
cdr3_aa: CASSLWWGATGELFF

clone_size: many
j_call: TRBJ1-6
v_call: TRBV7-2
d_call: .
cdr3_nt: TGTGCCAGCAGTCTAGCGTCCGGAGCGGGTTCACCCCTCCACTTT
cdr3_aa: CASSLASGAGSPLHF

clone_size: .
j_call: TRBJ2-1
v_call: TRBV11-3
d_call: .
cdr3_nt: TGTGCCAACAGCTTAGGCCCCAATGAGCAGTTCTTC
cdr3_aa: CANSLGPNEQFF

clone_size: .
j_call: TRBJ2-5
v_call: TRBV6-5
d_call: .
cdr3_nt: TGTGCCAGCAGGTACCACAGGGAACATCAAGAGACCCAGTACTTC
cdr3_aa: CASRYHREHQETQYF

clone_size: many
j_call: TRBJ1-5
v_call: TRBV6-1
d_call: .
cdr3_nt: TGTGCCAGCAGTGACAGGGTCGGGAAGGAACAGCCCCAGCATTTT
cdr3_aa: CASSDRVGKEQPQHF

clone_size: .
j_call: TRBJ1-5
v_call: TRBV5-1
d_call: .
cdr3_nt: TGCGCCAGCAGCCCGGCAGGGAGCGGGCCCCAGCATTTT
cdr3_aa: CASSPAGSGPQHF

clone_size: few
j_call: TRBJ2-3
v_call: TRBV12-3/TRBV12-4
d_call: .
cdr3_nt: TGTGCCAGCAGTCAAGGGCTGAGGGCCTATACAGATACGCAGTATTTT
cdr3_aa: CASSQGLRAYTDTQYF

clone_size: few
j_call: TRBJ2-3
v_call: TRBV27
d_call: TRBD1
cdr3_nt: TGTGCCAGCAGTCCCCGGGACAGCAGCACAGATACGCAGTATTTT
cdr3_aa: CASSPRDSSTDTQYF

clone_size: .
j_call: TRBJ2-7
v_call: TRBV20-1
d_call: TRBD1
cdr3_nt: TGCAGTGCTATTAACAGGGGCGTAACCTACGAGCAGTACTTC
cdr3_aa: CSAINRGVTYEQYF

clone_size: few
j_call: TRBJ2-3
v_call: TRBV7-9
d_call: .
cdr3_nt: TGTGCCAGCAGCCTTCGGGGCCGACCCCACACAGATACGCAGTATTTT
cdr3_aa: CASSLRGRPHTDTQYF

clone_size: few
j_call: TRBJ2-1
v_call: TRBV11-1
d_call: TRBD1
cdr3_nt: TGTGCCAGCAGCCACATAATACCGGGACAGGGATACAATGAGCAGTTCTTC
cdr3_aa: CASSHIIPGQGYNEQFF

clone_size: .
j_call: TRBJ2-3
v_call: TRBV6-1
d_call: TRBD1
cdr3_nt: TGTGCCAGCAGTGAAATAAGACAGGGTAGGGGTACGCAGTATTTT
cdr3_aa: CASSEIRQGRGTQYF

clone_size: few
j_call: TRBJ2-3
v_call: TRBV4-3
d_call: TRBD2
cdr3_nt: TGCGCCAGCAGCCAACAGGATCTTGGCCCGGGGAGGGGCACAGATACGCAGTATTTT
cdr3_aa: CASSQQDLGPGRGTDTQYF

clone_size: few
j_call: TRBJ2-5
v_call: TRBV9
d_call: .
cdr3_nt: TGTGCCAGCAGCGTAGGGCACAGGGTAAAAGAGACCCAGTACTTC
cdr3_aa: CASSVGHRVKETQYF

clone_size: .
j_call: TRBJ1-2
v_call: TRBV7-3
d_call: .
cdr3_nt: TGTGCCAGCAGCCCCGACAGGACTAACTATGGCTACACCTTC
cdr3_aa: CASSPDRTNYGYTF

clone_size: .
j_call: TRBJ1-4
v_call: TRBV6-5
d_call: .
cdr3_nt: TGTGCCAGCGCCCTTACGCAGGGCGCGAGGGAAAAACTGTTTTTT
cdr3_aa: CASALTQGAREKLFF